The entry below describes one TCR beta chain. These data are taken from a study of cytomegalovirus exposure and HLA in healthy donors. V was shortened by 4 bases and J by 7 bases, with 16 bases between the two germline ends. Germline V CDR1 and CDR2: MNHEY, SMNVEV (reference sequence). The CDR3 loop spans 15 amino acids. In the PCR, 60 Vbeta and 13 Jbeta primers were used. TCRdb keeps only in-frame clones here, not all; method: immunoSEQ multiplex PCR. The data contain about 250,000 clones, about nine tenths of them singletons. The specimen sequenced was PBMCs. The J gene is TRBJ1-4, the V gene TRBV27, with D possibly TRBD1 on 6 matching bases. The sequence derives from a girl under 10 years old in good health and CMV-seronegative. CDR3 DNA sequence: TGTGCCAGCAGTTCTCAAGACAGGCCGGGTGAAAAACTGTTTTTT. The encoded protein is CASSSQDRPGEKLFF.